What follows are 26 T cell receptor beta chains derived from one specimen sequenced in a study of T cells in Graves' hyperthyroidism and ophthalmopathy. The source material, RNA transcripts, was used to amplify TCR beta CDR3 regions. The HTBI primer set served for first-round RT-PCR of the TCR CDR3. TCRdb itself ran the multiplex PCR reads through MiXCR, one entry per CDR3 protein. The data show some 200,000 distinct CDR3 sequences, 17% seen once. The sequencing input was blood. All receptors derive from a man over 45 with Graves' hyperthyroidism.

V is TRBV20-1 and J is TRBJ2-6; no firm D call. Germline V gene data show CDR1 as DFQATT and CDR2 as SNEGSKA (reference sequence). The CDR3 runs to 14 residues. Trimming shortened V by 1 base and J by 4 bases, and 8 bases separated the two germline ends. DNA of the CDR3: TGCAGTGCTAGAGGTTTCGCCGGGGCCAACGTCCTGACTTTC. This sequence encodes CSARGFAGANVLTF.

This clonotype was counted at least ten times. The gene calls are TRBV6-1 and TRBJ2-7, with TRBD1 as a possible D gene (6 bases). The germline gives CDR1 MNHNS, CDR2 SASEGT. The length of the CDR3 is 14 residues. V lost 8 bases and J 0 bases, leaving 14 bases between the germline ends. CDR3 amino acids: CASGQTANSYEQYF. CDR3 sequence (DNA): TGTGCCAGCGGACAGACAGCGAACTCCTACGAGCAGTACTTC.

In its sample, this clonotype was seen a few times. The V gene is TRBV28, the J gene TRBJ1-5, with D possibly being TRBD1 (5 bases). The CDR3 is 14 amino acids. V shed 6 bases and J shed 3 bases, with 12 bases lying between them. Germline V gene lookup returns CDR1 MDHEN and CDR2 SYDVKM. CDR3 bases: TGTGCCAGCAGCTTCGGGACGATCAATCAGCCCCAGCATTTT. Its protein is CASSFGTINQPQHF.

This clonotype was detected a few times. This chain links TRBV18 with TRBJ2-7; 8 bases agree with TRBD1. The CDR3 spans 14 residues. V lost 1 base to trimming and J lost 6 bases; unmatched junction nucleotides: 5. Germline V gene lookup returns CDR1 KGHSH and CDR2 LQKENI. Written as DNA, the CDR3 is TGTGCCAGCTCACCACGGGGACAGGTGGTCGAGCAGTACTTC. Amino acid sequence: CASSPRGQVVEQYF.

This clonotype has more than one count but fewer than ten. This chain joins TRBV10-3 and TRBJ2-7; 9 bases align to TRBD1. V shed 2 bases and J 1 base; nucleotides not matched to a gene: 3. The CDR3 is 15 amino acids. Germline V CDR1 and CDR2: ENHRY, SYGVKD. CDR3 DNA: TGTGCCATCAGTGAGGCCGACAGGGGGTCCTACGAGCAGTACTTC. It translates to CAISEADRGSYEQYF.

In its sample, this clonotype was seen a few times. V is TRBV28 and J is TRBJ1-1; D is ambiguous. V was pared by 2 bases and J by 6 bases, with 16 bases between. The germline V gene encodes CDR1 MDHEN and CDR2 SYDVKM. The CDR3 runs 15 residues. CDR3 in amino acids: CASSLVGEVSPEAFF. CDR3 sequence (DNA): TGTGCCAGCAGTTTAGTCGGGGAGGTGAGTCCTGAAGCTTTCTTT.

In this sample, this clonotype turned up a few times. The chain couples TRBV9 to TRBJ2-1; tentative D call: TRBD1 (6 bases). The germline V gene encodes CDR1 SGDLS and CDR2 YYNGEE. CDR3 length: 15 residues. Trimming took 4 bases from V and 7 from J, leaving 18 bases between them. The DNA of the CDR3 is TGTGCCAGCAGCCCCGGGACAAGCTACGGGAATGAGCAGTTCTTC. It yields the protein CASSPGTSYGNEQFF. Complete variable domain (other parts from reference TRBV9 and TRBJ2-1): DSGVTQTPKHLITATGQRVTLRCSPRSGDLSVYWYQQSLDQGLQFLIQYYNGEERAKGNILERFSAQQFPDLHSELNLSSLELGDSALYFCASSPGTSYGNEQFFGPGTRLTVL.

This clonotype has ten or more counts. The CDR3 DNA reads TGTGCCAGCAGTCACAGAGACTACAATGAGCAGTTCTTC. It encodes CASSHRDYNEQFF. V usage is TRBV2 and J usage is TRBJ2-1; D call uncertain. This CDR3 is built from 13 residues. Trimming stripped 5 bases from V and 3 bases from J, with 8 bases between. Germline assignment: CDR1 SNHLY and CDR2 FYNNEI.

This chain connects TRBV4-1 to TRBJ2-2; perhaps TRBD1 as D (7 bases). There are 17 residues in the CDR3. V lost 2 bases to trimming and J lost 5 bases, with 18 bases between them. Germline assignment: CDR1 MGHRA and CDR2 YSYEKL. Written as DNA, the CDR3 is TGCGCCAGCAGCCAACCCTTGACAGGGAGGAGAACCGGGGAGCTGTTTTTT. Its protein is CASSQPLTGRRTGELFF.

Of note for this clonotype: With a much larger clone just one base away, this may be a read error. CDR3 region: CASSTGTGGNYSYTF. As DNA, the CDR3 is TGCGCCAGCAGCACCGGGACAGGGGGCAACTATAGCTACACCTTC. The V gene is TRBV5-1, the J gene TRBJ1-2, with 12 bases fitting TRBD1. CDR1 is SGHRS, CDR2 YFSETQ, per germline. The CDR3 is 15 residues long.

The V call is TRBV2, the J call TRBJ2-2; D may be TRBD2 (6 bases). The CDR3 has 14 amino acids. The germline V gene encodes CDR1 SNHLY and CDR2 FYNNEI. Between the trimmed V and J ends, which lost 8 bases and 5 bases, there was a span of 15 bases. This chain's CDR3 is CASRADAGTGELFF. CDR3 coding DNA: TGTGCCAGCCGGGCGGATGCGGGAACCGGGGAGCTGTTTTTT.

This clonotype was seen a few times. This chain links TRBV7-3 with TRBJ2-1, with 10 bases aligning to TRBD1. The CDR3 totals 15 residues. V lost 2 bases and J lost 9; bases outside the gene matches: 7. Germline V gives CDR1 SGHTA, CDR2 FQGTGA. The CDR3 nucleotides are TGTGCCAGCAGCTTATTCGGGGACAGGGGAGGTGAGCAGTTCTTC. This gives the protein CASSLFGDRGGEQFF.

The chain couples TRBV9 to TRBJ1-2; D unclear. This CDR3 has 11 residues. CDR1 and CDR2 (germline): SGDLS, YYNGEE. Trimming pared 3 bases from V and 4 bases from J, leaving 4 bases between. CDR3 DNA sequence: TGTGCCAGCAGCGCTATCTATGGCTACACCTTC. It yields the protein CASSAIYGYTF.

This clonotype was seen more than once but under ten times. A much larger clone differs by one base, so this may be a read error. The V call is TRBV12-5, the J call TRBJ1-6, with a possible D match to TRBD1 (5 bases). The germline gives CDR1 LGHNT, CDR2 FRNRAP. The CDR3 contains 14 residues. DNA of the CDR3: TGTGCTAGTGGTTTGGGACAGCCAAATTCACCCCTCTACTTT. Its protein is CASGLGQPNSPLYF.

This clonotype appeared many times. The chain recombines TRBV30 with TRBJ2-5, with D possibly matching TRBD2 (6 bases). The V gene lost 0 bases and the J gene lost 5 bases, with 13 bases spanning the gap. CDR1 is GTSNPN, CDR2 SVGIG, per germline (reference sequence). The CDR3 totals 14 residues. For the CDR3, the DNA is TGTGCCTGGAGTGTACGAGGAGGGGTTGAGACCCAGTACTTC. Translation: CAWSVRGGVETQYF.

CDR3 coding DNA: TGTGCCAGCCACCCGGGACATAACACCTACGAGCAGTACTTC. Encoded protein: CASHPGHNTYEQYF. The chain employs TRBV5-6 and TRBJ2-7; D may be TRBD1 (6 bases). The CDR3 has 14 residues. Germline V lookup: CDR1 SGHDT, CDR2 YYEEEE. The V and J ends lost 7 bases and 2 bases respectively, with 16 bases between them.

In this sample, this clonotype turned up many times. This sequence joins TRBV20-1 and TRBJ2-3, with a tentative D call TRBD2 (6 bases). Germline CDR1 reads DFQATT; CDR2 reads SNEGSKA (reference sequence). There are 13 residues in the CDR3. Trimming took off 3 bases at V and 2 bases at J, with 9 bases between the two ends. Here the CDR3 reads CSARRGFTDTQYF. The DNA for the CDR3 is TGCAGTGCTAGGCGGGGATTCACAGATACGCAGTATTTT.

The V and J genes are TRBV9 and TRBJ2-1, with D perhaps TRBD1 or TRBD2 (5 bases each). The CDR3 contains 16 residues. CDR1 and CDR2 (germline): SGDLS, YYNGEE. V was shortened by 3 bases and J by 8 bases, with 21 bases between the two germline ends. CDR3 protein: CASSDKETAVNYEQFF. The CDR3 bases are TGTGCCAGCAGCGACAAGGAGACAGCGGTAAACTATGAGCAGTTCTTC.

This clonotype turned up a few times. The J gene is TRBJ2-1, the V gene TRBV6-5; no definite D call. CDR3 length: 14 amino acids. V lost 0 bases to trimming and J lost 4 bases, with 7 bases between them. Looked up from germline, CDR1 is MNHEY and CDR2 is SVGAGI. The CDR3: CASSYSALYNEQFF. The DNA for the CDR3 is TGTGCCAGCAGTTACTCGGCACTATACAATGAGCAGTTCTTC.

This clonotype appeared many times. The chain recombines TRBV11-3 with TRBJ2-2; 7 bases align to TRBD1. This CDR3 is built from 16 residues. V lost 7 bases to trimming and J lost 6 bases; unmatched junction nucleotides: 14. Germline V gene data show CDR1 as SGHNT and CDR2 as YENEEA. The CDR3 DNA follows: TGTGCCAGCATCAATACACAGGGGTTCTGGCCCGGGGAGCTGTTTTTT. Amino acids: CASINTQGFWPGELFF.

This clonotype was counted only a few times. Here the CDR3 reads CASSRIAGGSRSGYTF. The CDR3 nucleotides read TGTGCCAGCAGTCGGATCGCAGGGGGAAGTAGGTCTGGCTACACCTTC. This sequence joins TRBV4-2 and TRBJ1-2; 7 nucleotides match TRBD1. Looked up from germline, CDR1 is LGHNA and CDR2 is YNFKEQ. CDR3 length: 16 amino acids. The junction had 17 bases not matched to a gene; V was cut back by 6 bases and J by 7 bases.

This clonotype appeared many times. The J gene is TRBJ1-3, the V gene TRBV11-3, with D tentatively TRBD1 (6 bases). In germline, CDR1 is SGHNT, CDR2 YENEEA. This CDR3 is 15 amino acids long. The germline V and J ends were trimmed by 5 bases and 9 bases, with 20 bases remaining between them. CDR3 coding DNA: TGTGCCAGCAGCCCACAGGGTAGAAGTCGTCGCACCATATATTTT. It codes for CASSPQGRSRRTIYF.

This clonotype was seen a handful of times. This chain links TRBV2 with TRBJ2-2; the D gene is possibly TRBD2 (6 bases). The germline CDR1 and CDR2 sequences are SNHLY and FYNNEI. Trimming cost V 6 bases and J 4 bases, with 12 bases left between them. This CDR3 contains 14 residues. The CDR3 protein is CASRTGTSTGELFF. Here the CDR3 DNA reads TGTGCCAGCAGGACCGGGACTTCCACCGGGGAGCTGTTTTTT.

This clonotype was detected many times. The chain links TRBV6-1 to TRBJ2-5, with 8 bases that match TRBD1. Trimming at V came to 6 bases and at J to 4 bases, leaving 7 bases not matched to a gene. The CDR3 is made up of 14 amino acids. The germline CDR1 and CDR2 sequences are MNHNS and SASEGT. CDR3 coding DNA: TGTGCCAGCAGCATAGGACAGGGACGAGAGACCCAGTACTTC. Translating it yields CASSIGQGRETQYF.

This clonotype came up many times. The J gene is TRBJ2-3, the V gene TRBV27, with D possibly being TRBD1 (6 bases). The CDR3 contains 14 residues. Germline V gene sequence: CDR1 MNHEY, CDR2 SMNVEV (reference sequence). The germline V and J ends were trimmed by 7 bases and 2 bases, with 13 bases remaining between them. CDR3 sequence (DNA): TGTGCCAGCACCGCGGACAGAAACACAGATACGCAGTATTTT. Amino acids: CASTADRNTDTQYF.

In this sample, this clonotype turned up many times. The CDR3 protein is CASSWGWDTEAFF. DNA of the CDR3: TGTGCCAGCAGTTGGGGGTGGGACACTGAAGCTTTCTTT. The chain combines TRBV12-3 or TRBV12-4 with TRBJ1-1, with a weak D call TRBD1 (5 bases). V lost 4 bases and J lost 3, with 9 bases in between. The CDR3 totals 13 residues.